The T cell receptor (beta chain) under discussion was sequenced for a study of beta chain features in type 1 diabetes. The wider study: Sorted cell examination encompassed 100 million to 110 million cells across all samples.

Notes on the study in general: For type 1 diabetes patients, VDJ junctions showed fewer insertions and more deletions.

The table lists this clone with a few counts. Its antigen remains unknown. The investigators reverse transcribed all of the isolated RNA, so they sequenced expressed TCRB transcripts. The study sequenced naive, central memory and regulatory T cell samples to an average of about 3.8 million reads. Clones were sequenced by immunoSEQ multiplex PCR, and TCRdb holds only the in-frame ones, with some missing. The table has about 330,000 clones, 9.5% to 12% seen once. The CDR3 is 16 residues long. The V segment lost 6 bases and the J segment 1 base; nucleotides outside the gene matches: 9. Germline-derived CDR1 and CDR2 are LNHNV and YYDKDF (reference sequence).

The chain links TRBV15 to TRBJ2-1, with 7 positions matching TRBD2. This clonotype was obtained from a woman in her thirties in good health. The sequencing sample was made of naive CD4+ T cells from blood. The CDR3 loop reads CATSLKREVSYNEQFF. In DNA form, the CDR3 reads TGTGCCACCAGTCTCAAACGGGAGGTTTCCTACAATGAGCAGTTCTTC.